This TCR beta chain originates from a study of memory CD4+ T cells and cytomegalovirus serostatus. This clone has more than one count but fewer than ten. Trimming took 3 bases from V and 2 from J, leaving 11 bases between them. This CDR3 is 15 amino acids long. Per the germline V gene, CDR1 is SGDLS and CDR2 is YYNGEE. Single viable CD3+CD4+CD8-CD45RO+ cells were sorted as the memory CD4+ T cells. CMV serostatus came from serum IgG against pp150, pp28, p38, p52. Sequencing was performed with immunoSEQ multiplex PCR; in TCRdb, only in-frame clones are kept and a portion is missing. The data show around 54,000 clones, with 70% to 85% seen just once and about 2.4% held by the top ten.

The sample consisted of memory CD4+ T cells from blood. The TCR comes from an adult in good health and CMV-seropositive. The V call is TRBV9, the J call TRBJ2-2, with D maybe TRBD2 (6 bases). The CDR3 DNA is TGTGCCAGCAGCGCGGCTAGCGAAAACACCGGGGAGCTGTTTTTT. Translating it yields CASSAASENTGELFF.